The 20 T cell receptor beta chains presented below share a single source sample, sequenced in a study of T cell responses to AZD1222 COVID-19 vaccine (dated by TCRdb to the early 2020s). The meaning of the sample's time point label: about 28 days (+/-7) after the second vaccine dose. The library was built by means of the immunoSEQ multiplex PCR assay. Entries here come from immuneACCESS through TCRdb and include only in-frame sequences with V and J called. Some clones fail to appear in such tables; in the studies checked, an unresolved V gene covers under half of the shortfall, and the cause of the remainder is unknown. Within this sample are about 200,000 clones, with approximately 89% of them counted one time only. The top ten clones comprise 3% to 4% of the sample. Sequencing used peripheral blood, obtained 28 days after the second AZD1222 dose. The receptors derive from an adult who received the AZD1222 COVID-19 vaccine.

This chain connects TRBV18 to TRBJ1-5; D gene ambiguous. The V and J ends lost 2 bases and 5 bases respectively, with 7 bases between them. This CDR3 region has 13 residues. Germline CDR1 KGHSH, CDR2 LQKENI. The chain's CDR3 is CASSPVGDQPQHF. For the CDR3, the DNA is TGTGCCAGCTCACCAGTTGGTGATCAGCCCCAGCATTTT.

The chain has TRBV19 and TRBJ2-4, with D unresolved. V was pared by 7 bases and J by 0 bases, with 16 bases between. The CDR3 sequence is 16 residues long. Per the germline V gene, CDR1 is LNHDA and CDR2 is SQIVND (reference sequence). The CDR3 spells CASTPRANQAKNIQYF. The CDR3 DNA is TGTGCCAGTACCCCAAGGGCAAATCAAGCCAAAAACATTCAGTACTTC.

The chain couples TRBV27 to TRBJ2-7; D might be TRBD1 (6 bases). V gave up 2 bases and J gave up 5 bases, with 13 bases separating them. This CDR3 contains 14 residues. From germline, CDR1 is MNHEY and CDR2 SMNVEV (reference sequence). Here the CDR3 reads CASSLTGIFHEQYF. The DNA of the CDR3 is TGTGCCAGCAGTTTAACAGGGATCTTCCACGAGCAGTACTTC.

This chain links TRBV6-5 with TRBJ1-1; TRBD1 is a possible D gene (6 bases). V lost 5 bases, J lost 3 bases, and 16 bases lay in between. CDR3 length equals 15 residues. Germline V gene data show CDR1 as MNHEY and CDR2 as SVGAGI. This CDR3 reads CASSTESRGHTEAFF. CDR3 nucleotides: TGTGCCAGCAGTACTGAGTCCAGGGGTCACACTGAAGCTTTCTTT.

This chain uses TRBV28 with TRBJ2-6; D is undetermined. Germline-derived CDR1 and CDR2 are MDHEN and SYDVKM. This CDR3 has 17 residues. Deletions cut 7 bases from V and 0 bases from J, with 16 bases between. This CDR3 is CASTPVYKSSGANVLTF. CDR3 sequence (DNA): TGTGCCAGCACCCCGGTATACAAGAGCTCTGGGGCCAACGTCCTGACTTTC.

The rearrangement uses TRBV12-5 and TRBJ2-3, with D possibly called TRBD1 or TRBD2 (5 bases each). This CDR3 region has 13 residues. Germline CDR1 LGHNT, CDR2 FRNRAP. The V and J ends lost 5 bases and 6 bases respectively, with 12 bases between them. The CDR3 loop is CASGPWGKDTQYF. The CDR3 DNA is TGTGCTAGTGGTCCGTGGGGGAAGGATACGCAGTATTTT.

The V gene is TRBV27, the J gene TRBJ2-1; TRBD2 matches 15 bases. The CDR3 covers 17 residues. Germline V gene lookup returns CDR1 MNHEY and CDR2 SMNVEV (reference sequence). The ends lost 1 base at V and 7 bases at J; junction bases unmatched: 5. CDR3 loop: CASSLYGLAGGPNEQFF. The CDR3 DNA reads as TGTGCCAGCAGTTTATATGGACTAGCGGGAGGGCCTAATGAGCAGTTCTTC.

This clone appeared once. This chain uses TRBV30 with TRBJ2-5; 13 nucleotides align to TRBD2. CDR3 length: 19 amino acids. With 2 bases clipped from V and 2 bases from J, the junction kept 14 bases outside the gene matches. The germline gives CDR1 GTSNPN, CDR2 SVGIG (reference sequence). Here the CDR3 DNA reads TGTGCCTGGAGTTCCTTGAGGACTAGCGGGAGTCGGGGTCAAGAGACCCAGTACTTC. It yields the protein CAWSSLRTSGSRGQETQYF.

The V gene is TRBV5-1, the J gene TRBJ1-1; D is unclear. Trimming left V 5 bases short and J 0 bases short, with 8 bases between. Germline CDR1 reads SGHRS; CDR2 reads YFSETQ. The CDR3 runs 13 residues. This chain's CDR3 is CASSFTVNTEAFF. The CDR3 DNA reads as TGCGCCAGCAGTTTCACAGTGAACACTGAAGCTTTCTTT.

The chain uses TRBV6-1 and TRBJ2-7; 11 nucleotides align to TRBD2. Germline CDR1 and CDR2: MNHNS and SASEGT. With V trimmed by 1 base and J by 3 bases, 11 bases remained unmatched. This CDR3 is 18 amino acids long. The CDR3 region is CASSEVGLTSGTRYEQYF. In DNA form, the CDR3 reads TGTGCCAGCAGTGAAGTTGGATTGACTAGCGGGACCCGCTACGAGCAGTACTTC.

The chain has TRBV28 and TRBJ2-4; D assignment may be TRBD1 or TRBD2 (5 bases each). CDR1 and CDR2 (germline): MDHEN, SYDVKM. The CDR3 length is 18 residues. V dropped 6 bases and J dropped 0 bases, with 21 bases sitting between them. The CDR3: CASSPGTKYLLAKNIQYF. CDR3 bases: TGTGCCAGCAGCCCCGGGACGAAATACCTATTAGCCAAAAACATTCAGTACTTC.

The rearrangement uses TRBV9 and TRBJ2-7, with no clear D. Trimming shortened V by 0 bases and J by 6 bases, and 4 bases separated the two germline ends. The germline CDR1 and CDR2 sequences are SGDLS and YYNGEE. The length of the CDR3 is 11 residues. As DNA, the CDR3 is TGTGCCAGCAGCGTAGCCGGCGAGCAGTACTTC. Protein product: CASSVAGEQYF.

The CDR3 coding sequence is TGTGCCAGCCGGACAGGGGGCCCCAACTATGGCTACACCTTC. Amino acids: CASRTGGPNYGYTF. The chain links TRBV6-5 to TRBJ1-2; TRBD1 aligns across 11 bases. This CDR3 is built from 14 residues. The J segment lost 2 bases and the V segment lost 8 bases, leaving 4 bases of the junction unmatched. Germline V gene data show CDR1 as MNHEY and CDR2 as SVGAGI.

The chain employs TRBV27 and TRBJ2-5; D is uncertain. Trimming removed 3 bases at V and 1 base at J, with 3 bases between. The germline V gene encodes CDR1 MNHEY and CDR2 SMNVEV (reference sequence). This CDR3 has 12 residues. The CDR3: CASSFLQETQYF. CDR3 bases: TGTGCCAGCAGTTTCCTCCAAGAGACCCAGTACTTC.

The chain combines TRBV3-1 (or the pseudogene TRBV3-2) with TRBJ2-1, with D possibly being TRBD1 (6 bases). The CDR3 runs 14 residues. V dropped 1 base and J dropped 5 bases, with 9 bases sitting between them. Germline V gene data show CDR1 as LGHDT and CDR2 as YNNKEL (reference sequence). Written as DNA, the CDR3 is TGTGCCAGCAGCCAAGCAGAGGGGGACAATGAGCAGTTCTTC. Protein product: CASSQAEGDNEQFF.

The chain is built from TRBV7-8 and TRBJ1-2, with D possibly being TRBD1 (6 bases). The length of the CDR3 is 14 residues. Germline values: CDR1 SGHVS, CDR2 FQNEAQ. V lost 5 bases, J lost 5 bases, and 15 bases lay in between. For the CDR3, the DNA is TGTGCCAGCAGCCCACAGGGATCCCTTTATGGCTACACCTTC. It specifies CASSPQGSLYGYTF.

This clone was seen only a few times. This sequence joins TRBV5-1 and TRBJ1-1; 7 bases fit TRBD1. This CDR3 contains 14 residues. CDR1 and CDR2 (germline): SGHRS, YFSETQ. Unmatched junction bases numbered 7, after V lost 3 bases and J lost 5 bases. Here the CDR3 reads CASSYDRAPTEAFF. The CDR3 DNA follows: TGCGCCAGCAGCTACGACAGGGCTCCAACTGAAGCTTTCTTT.

CDR3 sequence (DNA): TGTGCCAGCAGCCCTACGACAGACAATCAGCCCCAGCATTTT. Encoded protein: CASSPTTDNQPQHF. The chain is built from TRBV7-9 and TRBJ1-5; D is perhaps TRBD1 (5 bases). Trimming stripped 5 bases from V and 3 bases from J, with 11 bases between. Germline CDR1 and CDR2: SEHNR and FQNEAQ (reference sequence). The CDR3 contains 14 residues.

This chain connects TRBV6-1 to TRBJ2-2; D gene unclear. Trimming removed 1 base at V and 4 bases at J, with 4 bases between. The germline V gene has CDR1 MNHNS and CDR2 SASEGT. The length of the CDR3 is 13 residues. DNA of the CDR3: TGTGCCAGCAGTGAAGGGGGCACCGGGGAGCTGTTTTTT. Protein product: CASSEGGTGELFF.

This sequence joins TRBV7-8 and TRBJ1-4; maybe TRBD1 (6 bases). The CDR3 extends over 16 amino acids. CDR1 is SGHVS, CDR2 FQNEAQ, per germline. V lost 4 bases and J lost 8, with 20 bases in between. The CDR3, as DNA: TGTGCCAGCAGCTCACCTTCAGGGGAGGTTCACGAAAAACTGTTTTTT. Residues: CASSSPSGEVHEKLFF.